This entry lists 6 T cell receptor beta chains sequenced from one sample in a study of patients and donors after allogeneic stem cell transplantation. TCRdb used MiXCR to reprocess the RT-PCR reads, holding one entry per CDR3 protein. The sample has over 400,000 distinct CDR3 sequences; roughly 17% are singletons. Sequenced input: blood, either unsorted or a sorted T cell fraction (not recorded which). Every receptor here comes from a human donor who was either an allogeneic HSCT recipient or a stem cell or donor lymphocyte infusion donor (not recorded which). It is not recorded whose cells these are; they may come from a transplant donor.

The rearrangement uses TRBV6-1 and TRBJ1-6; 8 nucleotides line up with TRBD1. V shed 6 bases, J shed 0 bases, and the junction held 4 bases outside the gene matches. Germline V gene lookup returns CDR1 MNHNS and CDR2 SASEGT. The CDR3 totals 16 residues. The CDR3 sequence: CASSSDRGSYNSPLHF. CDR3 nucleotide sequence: TGTGCCAGCAGCTCCGACAGGGGCTCCTATAATTCACCCCTCCACTTT.

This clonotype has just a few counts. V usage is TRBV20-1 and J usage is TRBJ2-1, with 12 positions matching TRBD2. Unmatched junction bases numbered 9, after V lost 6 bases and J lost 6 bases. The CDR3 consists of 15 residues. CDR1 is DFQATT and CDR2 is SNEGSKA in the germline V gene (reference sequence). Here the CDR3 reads CSAAGGTSGFNEQFF. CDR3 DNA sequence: TGCAGTGCAGCGGGCGGGACTAGCGGGTTCAATGAGCAGTTCTTC.

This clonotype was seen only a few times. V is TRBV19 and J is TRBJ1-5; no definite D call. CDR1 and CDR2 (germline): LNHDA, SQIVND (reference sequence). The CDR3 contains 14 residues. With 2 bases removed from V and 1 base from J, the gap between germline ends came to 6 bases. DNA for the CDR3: TGTGCCAGTAGTATAAGCAGAAGCAATCAGCCCCAGCATTTT. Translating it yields CASSISRSNQPQHF.

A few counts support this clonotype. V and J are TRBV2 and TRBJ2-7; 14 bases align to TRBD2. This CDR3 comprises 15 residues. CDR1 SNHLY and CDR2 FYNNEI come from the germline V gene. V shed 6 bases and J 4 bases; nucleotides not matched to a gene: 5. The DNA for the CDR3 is TGTGCCAGCAGAGCCGGGACTAGCGGGAGTTACGAGCAGTACTTC. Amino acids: CASRAGTSGSYEQYF.

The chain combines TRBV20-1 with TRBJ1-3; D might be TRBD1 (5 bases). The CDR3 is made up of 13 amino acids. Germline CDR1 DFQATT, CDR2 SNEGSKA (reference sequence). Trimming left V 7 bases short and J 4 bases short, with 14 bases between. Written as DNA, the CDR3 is TGCAGTGTGCCGCGGCAGGGAGGAAACACCATATATTTT. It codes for CSVPRQGGNTIYF.

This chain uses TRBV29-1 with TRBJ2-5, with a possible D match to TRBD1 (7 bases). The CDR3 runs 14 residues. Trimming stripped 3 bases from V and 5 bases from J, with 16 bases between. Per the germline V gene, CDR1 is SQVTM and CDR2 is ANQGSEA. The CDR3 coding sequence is TGCAGCGTTGACGGGCAGGGGGGAGGCGAGACCCAGTACTTC. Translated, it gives CSVDGQGGGETQYF.